This T cell receptor (beta chain) appears in the sequencing data of a study of blood T cell repertoires in COVID-19. In the study overall: Samples came from the United States, Italy and Spain, spanning acute and convalescent COVID-19. Nucleic acid was either cDNA or gDNA, and it came from T cells, B-cell-depleted T cells, or PBMCs.

In the original analysis: Using reference gene primer amplification, nucleated cell counts were estimated. Here immunoSEQ multiplex PCR was the method, and the copy in TCRdb shows in-frame clones only, minus some. V and J calls and clone size are those listed in that table; D and trimming were worked out from the DNA. This repertoire shows some 260,000 clones, 70% to 80% found once; its top ten account for 2.5% to 4%. The germline V gene encodes CDR1 SGHNT and CDR2 YYREEE (reference sequence). The CDR3 totals 19 residues. Losses at the gene ends were 0 bases for V and 0 bases for J; bases not matched to a gene: 10.

The chain has TRBV5-4 and TRBJ2-3, with TRBD2 matching over 10 bases. The source is a woman older than 75 with acute or convalescent COVID-19. What was sequenced was peripheral blood. Here the CDR3 reads CASSLGSPLLAGSTDTQYF. CDR3 nucleotides: TGTGCCAGCAGCTTGGGCTCCCCCTTACTAGCGGGGAGCACAGATACGCAGTATTTT. The full variable domain, in which reference TRBV5-4 and TRBJ2-3 provide the parts outside the CDR3, is ETGVTQSPTHLIKTRGQQVTLRCSSQSGHNTVSWYQQALGQGPQFIFQYYREEENGRGNFPPRFSGLQFPNYSSELNVNALELDDSALYLCASSLGSPLLAGSTDTQYFGPGTRLTVL.